One and the same sample provided the 11 T cell receptor beta chains below, sequenced in a study of blood T cell repertoires in COVID-19 (dated by TCRdb to about 2020). Library construction relied on the immunoSEQ multiplex PCR assay. Drawn from immuneACCESS, this table holds only the in-frame rearrangements with V and J called that TCRdb kept. Clones are partly lost; checked studies trace under half to an unresolved V gene and leave the rest unexplained. The sample data list roughly 20,000 clones, and approximately 91% of these were observed just once. The ten largest make up roughly 16% of the sample. The sequenced sample was peripheral blood. Receptor source: a human donor in a cohort sampled during active COVID-19.

The chain couples TRBV11-2 to TRBJ2-5; 10 bases line up with TRBD1. CDR1 is SGHAT, CDR2 FQNNGV, per germline. J lost 4 bases, V lost 5 bases, and 7 bases had no gene match. This CDR3 is built from 15 residues. In DNA, the CDR3 is TGTGCCAGCAGCATGGGACAGGGGTCGGGAGAGACCCAGTACTTC. Protein: CASSMGQGSGETQYF. The entire variable domain, with the rest obtained from reference TRBV11-2 and TRBJ2-5, is as follows: EAGVAQSPRYKIIEKRQSVAFWCNPISGHATLYWYQQILGQGPKLLIQFQNNGVVDDSQLPKDRFSAERLKGVDSTLKIQPAKLEDSAVYLCASSMGQGSGETQYFGPGTRLLVL.

This chain connects TRBV11-2 to TRBJ2-1; 8 bases are shared with TRBD1. Germline CDR1 reads SGHAT; CDR2 reads FQNNGV. This CDR3 contains 15 residues. V dropped 6 bases and J dropped 4; count of bases not matched to a gene: 8. CDR3 loop: CASRPTGGVYNEQFF. CDR3 DNA: TGTGCCAGCAGACCAACAGGGGGAGTTTACAATGAGCAGTTCTTC.

The chain is built from TRBV5-6 and TRBJ2-3; 8 nucleotides agree with TRBD2. J was trimmed by 7 bases and V by 0 bases; bases with no gene match: 7. Germline CDR1 is SGHDT and CDR2 is YYEEEE. The CDR3 contains 15 residues. The CDR3 here is CASSLETGGPNTQYF. The DNA for the CDR3 is TGTGCCAGCAGCTTGGAGACGGGGGGGCCGAATACGCAGTATTTT.

The rearrangement uses TRBV28 and TRBJ1-4, with 7 bases identical to TRBD1. The CDR3 is made up of 12 amino acids. Germline lookup yields CDR1 MDHEN and CDR2 SYDVKM. Unmatched junction bases numbered 3, after V lost 7 bases and J lost 7 bases. As DNA, the CDR3 is TGTGCCAGCAAGACAGGGCTTGAAAAACTGTTTTTT. It is translated as CASKTGLEKLFF.

The genes are TRBV9 and TRBJ1-4, with D maybe TRBD1 (5 bases). Looked up from germline, CDR1 is SGDLS and CDR2 is YYNGEE. Trimming shortened V by 0 bases and J by 7 bases, and 22 bases separated the two germline ends. The CDR3 length is 18 residues. CDR3 nucleotides: TGTGCCAGCAGCGTAGAAATATTCAGGGTTAGGGTAAGTGAAAAACTGTTTTTT. Its protein is CASSVEIFRVRVSEKLFF. Together with reference TRBV9 and TRBJ1-4, the CDR3 gives the full variable domain: DSGVTQTPKHLITATGQRVTLRCSPRSGDLSVYWYQQSLDQGLQFLIQYYNGEERAKGNILERFSAQQFPDLHSELNLSSLELGDSALYFCASSVEIFRVRVSEKLFFGSGTQLSVL.

The chain uses TRBV2 and TRBJ2-5; TRBD2 is a possible D gene (6 bases). Deletions cut 6 bases from V and 5 bases from J, with 16 bases between. Germline assignment: CDR1 SNHLY and CDR2 FYNNEI. The CDR3 sequence is 14 residues long. The CDR3 DNA sequence: TGTGCCAGCAGCCTACTAGCTTCCGGGGAGACCCAGTACTTC. Protein sequence: CASSLLASGETQYF.

V gene TRBV6-1 combines with J gene TRBJ1-3; D is unclear. Trimming shortened V by 3 bases and J by 4 bases, and 10 bases separated the two germline ends. The CDR3 is 14 amino acids. Germline V gene data show CDR1 as MNHNS and CDR2 as SASEGT. CDR3 bases: TGTGCCAGCAGTGAGGAGGGCTACGGAAACACCATATATTTT. Translation gives CASSEEGYGNTIYF.

This clone was counted between two and nine times. V and J are TRBV7-9 and TRBJ1-6; 8 bases are a match to TRBD1. V lost 4 bases and J lost 11; bases outside the gene matches: 10. This CDR3 is 15 amino acids long. Germline V CDR1 and CDR2: SEHNR, FQNEAQ (reference sequence). The CDR3 DNA follows: TGTGCCAGCAGCTCCCTACAGGGGGATGATCCACCCCTCCACTTT. It specifies CASSSLQGDDPPLHF.

The J gene is TRBJ1-3, the V gene TRBV9, with D tentatively TRBD1 (5 bases). CDR1 is SGDLS and CDR2 is YYNGEE in the germline V gene. Between the trimmed V and J ends, which lost 4 bases and 0 bases, there was a span of 14 bases. The CDR3 sequence is 16 residues long. This chain's CDR3 is CASSLDPTGSGNTIYF. CDR3 DNA: TGTGCCAGCAGCCTAGATCCAACAGGCTCTGGAAACACCATATATTTT. Full variable domain (outside the CDR3, taken from reference TRBV9 and TRBJ1-3): DSGVTQTPKHLITATGQRVTLRCSPRSGDLSVYWYQQSLDQGLQFLIQYYNGEERAKGNILERFSAQQFPDLHSELNLSSLELGDSALYFCASSLDPTGSGNTIYFGEGSWLTVV.

This clone has a single count. The chain's CDR3 is CSVKPHSGTGHEQYF. CDR3 DNA: TGCAGCGTTAAACCCCACAGCGGGACAGGCCACGAGCAGTACTTC. This rearrangement joins TRBV29-1 to TRBJ2-7; TRBD1 might be the D (8 bases). The CDR3 is 15 residues long. Germline V gives CDR1 SQVTM, CDR2 ANQGSEA. V was shortened by 5 bases and J by 5 bases, with 22 bases between the two germline ends.

CDR3 in amino acids: CASSLAAGTGNTIYF. CDR3 DNA: TGTGCCAGCAGCTTAGCCGCGGGCACTGGAAACACCATATATTTT. The rearrangement uses TRBV7-2 and TRBJ1-3; D is uncertain. V was shortened by 0 bases and J by 2 bases, with 8 bases between the two germline ends. CDR1 and CDR2 (germline): SGHTA, FQGNSA. CDR3 length: 15 amino acids.